This paragraph reports one TCR beta chain. Antigen unknown. One entry per CDR3 protein results from TCRdb running MiXCR on the 5' RACE reads. This table holds approximately 120,000 distinct CDR3 sequences, about 8.8% found once. This record comes from a study of T cells after yellow fever vaccination. As for the study in general: Fractions with few cells were prepared using SMART-Seq v4 Ultra Low Input. The study, taken as a whole, reports: Subsequent to the booster, the majority of primary-vaccination clones reappeared (roughly 96% CD4, 70% to 90% CD8).

This CDR3 region has 16 residues. Per germline, CDR1 SNHLY and CDR2 FYNNEI. J lost 2 bases, V lost 5 bases, and 8 bases had no gene match. Sequenced material: CD8+ T cells sorted from PBMCs, taken on the day of the yellow fever booster vaccination. The source of this sequence is a man between 18 and 35 years old who received the YFV17D yellow fever vaccine. The V and J genes are TRBV2 and TRBJ2-3; 9 bases are shared with TRBD2. Here the CDR3 reads CASSFLAGELTDTQYF. The CDR3 DNA follows: TGTGCCAGCAGTTTCTTAGCGGGGGAGCTCACAGATACGCAGTATTTT. Full variable domain (missing parts from reference TRBV2 and TRBJ2-3): EPEVTQTPSHQVTQMGQEVILRCVPISNHLYFYWYRQILGQKVEFLVSFYNNEISEKSEIFDDQFSVERPDGSNFTLKIRSTKLEDSAMYFCASSFLAGELTDTQYFGPGTRLTVL.